The next 22 T cell receptor beta chains were all read from a single sample in a study of B cell selection in AIRE deficiency. Method: immunoSEQ multiplex PCR; TCRdb's copy keeps in-frame clones and lacks some. Of about 25,000 clones listed, 95% to 97% are singletons. CD4+CD127+ cells were sorted as the conventional CD4 T cells. Sequencing was performed on CD4+CD127+ conventional T cells sorted from PBMCs. Source of these receptors: a human donor in good health.

The chain employs TRBV2 and TRBJ2-5, with TRBD1 matching 9 bases. CDR3 size: 15 residues. CDR1 SNHLY and CDR2 FYNNEI come from the germline V gene. The ends lost 2 bases at V and 5 bases at J; junction bases unmatched: 6. The CDR3 region is CASSENRGPLETQYF. Written as DNA, the CDR3 is TGTGCCAGCAGTGAAAACAGGGGGCCTTTGGAGACCCAGTACTTC.

The chain employs TRBV6-6 and TRBJ1-5; D is uncertain. V lost 2 bases and J lost 7, with 3 bases in between. The germline gives CDR1 MNHNY, CDR2 SVGAGI (reference sequence). CDR3 length: 11 amino acids. The CDR3 sequence is CASSYAQPQHF. The CDR3 bases are TGTGCCAGCAGTTACGCGCAGCCCCAGCATTTT.

On this clone itself: Within the sample, other DNA sequences also encode this same CDR3. The chain has TRBV10-2 and TRBJ1-5; D not certain. There are 14 residues in the CDR3. Germline assignment: CDR1 WSHSY and CDR2 SAAADI. V was clipped by 1 base and J by 2 bases, with 6 bases between them. This CDR3 reads CASSEWRGNQPQHF. The CDR3 DNA follows: TGCGCCAGCAGTGAGTGGCGGGGCAATCAGCCCCAGCATTTT.

The chain carries TRBV6-1 and TRBJ1-3, with D tentatively TRBD1 (5 bases). Trimming cost V 2 bases and J 0 bases, with 8 bases left between them. From germline, CDR1 is MNHNS and CDR2 SASEGT. CDR3 length equals 15 residues. CDR3 DNA sequence: TGTGCCAGCAGTGAAAAACAGGTCTCTGGAAACACCATATATTTT. Protein product: CASSEKQVSGNTIYF.

This clone was recorded only once. V is TRBV6-6 and J is TRBJ1-1; D is ambiguous. The CDR3 totals 13 residues. Germline V lookup: CDR1 MNHNY, CDR2 SVGAGI (reference sequence). V gave up 2 bases and J gave up 0 bases, with 4 bases separating them. CDR3 amino acids: CASSYTMNTEAFF. CDR3 nucleotide sequence: TGTGCCAGCAGTTACACAATGAACACTGAAGCTTTCTTT.

The CDR3 bases are TGTGCCAGCAGTAGAAGTGAGACAGGGGGCGAGCAGTACTTC. This translates into CASSRSETGGEQYF. The chain carries TRBV6-5 and TRBJ2-7, with 9 bases lining up with TRBD1. Germline V gives CDR1 MNHEY, CDR2 SVGAGI. V shed 5 bases, J shed 6 bases, and the junction held 8 bases outside the gene matches. The CDR3 extends over 14 amino acids.

The V and J genes are TRBV6-5 and TRBJ1-5; a weak D match, TRBD1 (6 bases). The V end lost 4 bases, the J end lost 3 bases, and 10 bases lay between the germline ends. The CDR3 is 14 residues long. Germline V gene lookup returns CDR1 MNHEY and CDR2 SVGAGI. CDR3 region: CASSSGTLNQPQHF. The CDR3 coding sequence is TGTGCCAGCAGTTCCGGGACACTCAATCAGCCCCAGCATTTT.

The CDR3 loop is CASSLSLRPSNTGELFF. Here the CDR3 DNA reads TGTGCCAGCAGTCTCTCCCTTCGGCCATCGAACACCGGGGAGCTGTTTTTT. V usage is TRBV28 and J usage is TRBJ2-2; D not resolved. With 5 bases removed from V and 0 bases from J, the gap between germline ends came to 16 bases. The germline gives CDR1 MDHEN, CDR2 SYDVKM. The CDR3 runs 17 residues.

The genes are TRBV6-6 and TRBJ2-7; D is possibly TRBD2 (6 bases). Trimming removed 2 bases at V and 2 bases at J, with 10 bases between. Germline lookup yields CDR1 MNHNY and CDR2 SVGAGI (reference sequence). The CDR3 is 14 amino acids. CDR3 coding DNA: TGTGCCAGCAGTTACGGCGGGGATCCCTACGAGCAGTACTTC. Its protein is CASSYGGDPYEQYF.

CDR3 bases: TGTGCCAGCTCACCCTCGGGGGGGGACACTGAAGCTTTCTTT. It yields the protein CASSPSGGDTEAFF. This chain connects TRBV18 to TRBJ1-1; perhaps TRBD1 as D (5 bases). Trimming pared 3 bases from V and 3 bases from J, leaving 11 bases between. The CDR3 has 14 amino acids. Germline loops: CDR1 KGHSH, CDR2 LQKENI. Filled out from reference TRBV18 and TRBJ1-1, the complete variable domain reads NAGVMQNPRHLVRRRGQEARLRCSPMKGHSHVYWYRQLPEEGLKFMVYLQKENIIDESGMPKERFSAEFPKEGPSILRIQQVVRGDSAAYFCASSPSGGDTEAFFGQGTRLTVV.

V is TRBV12-5 and J is TRBJ2-2; no clear D gene. Deletions cut 2 bases from V and 4 bases from J, with 8 bases between. The germline V gene has CDR1 LGHNT and CDR2 FRNRAP. The CDR3 spans 14 residues. This CDR3 is CASGLRPGTGELFF. CDR3 DNA: TGTGCTAGTGGTTTGCGCCCCGGCACCGGGGAGCTGTTTTTT. Full variable domain (outside the CDR3, taken from reference TRBV12-5 and TRBJ2-2): DARVTQTPRHKVTEMGQEVTMRCQPILGHNTVFWYRQTMMQGLELLAYFRNRAPLDDSGMPKDRFSAEMPDATLATLKIQPSEPRDSAVYFCASGLRPGTGELFFGEGSRLTVL.

The chain is built from TRBV29-1 and TRBJ2-2, with 11 positions matching TRBD1. Germline trimming cut 4 bases from V and 7 bases from J; bases unmatched to any gene: 11. The CDR3 spans 16 residues. Germline V gene sequence: CDR1 SQVTM, CDR2 ANQGSEA. The CDR3 sequence is CSVVPLDRGRVGELFF. CDR3 nucleotide sequence: TGCAGCGTTGTGCCCCTGGACAGGGGGCGTGTCGGGGAGCTGTTTTTT.

The genes are TRBV5-1 and TRBJ2-7, with D hard to call. V was trimmed by 0 bases and J by 5 bases, leaving 12 bases between them. Germline V gene data show CDR1 as SGHRS and CDR2 as YFSETQ. The CDR3 consists of 14 residues. CDR3 amino acids: CASSLGHGLDEQYF. The CDR3 nucleotides read TGCGCCAGCAGCTTGGGGCATGGTCTGGACGAGCAGTACTTC.

V usage is TRBV6-1 and J usage is TRBJ1-2; D may be TRBD1 (5 bases). With 2 bases removed from V and 3 bases from J, the gap between germline ends came to 22 bases. The CDR3 sequence is 18 residues long. The germline V gene has CDR1 MNHNS and CDR2 SASEGT. The CDR3 protein is CASSEYWGNTWGYYGYTF. Here the CDR3 DNA reads TGTGCCAGCAGTGAATACTGGGGGAATACTTGGGGATACTATGGCTACACCTTC.

The genes are TRBV6-1 and TRBJ1-3, with D possibly TRBD1 on 6 matching bases. V lost 4 bases, J lost 2 bases, and 27 bases lay in between. The CDR3 consists of 20 residues. Germline V gene sequence: CDR1 MNHNS, CDR2 SASEGT. The CDR3 here is CASSVYQVGRGAVTGNTIYF. The DNA of the CDR3 is TGTGCCAGCAGTGTTTACCAAGTAGGGAGGGGGGCTGTAACTGGAAACACCATATATTTT.

Only one count was recorded for this clone. The J gene is TRBJ2-3, the V gene TRBV5-1, with 8 bases matching TRBD2. This CDR3 comprises 16 residues. V lost 0 bases to trimming and J lost 2 bases; unmatched junction nucleotides: 5. Germline CDR1 SGHRS, CDR2 YFSETQ. The CDR3: CASSLESGGHTDTQYF. The CDR3 DNA reads as TGCGCCAGCAGCTTGGAAAGCGGGGGCCACACAGATACGCAGTATTTT.

This sequence joins TRBV11-2 and TRBJ2-5; D possibly corresponds to TRBD1 (5 bases). In germline, CDR1 is SGHAT, CDR2 FQNNGV. CDR3 length: 14 amino acids. V lost 4 bases and J 2 bases, leaving 11 bases between the germline ends. CDR3 nucleotides: TGTGCCAGCAGCTCCACAGGTCCTCAAGAGACCCAGTACTTC. This encodes CASSSTGPQETQYF.

This clone has only one observation. This rearrangement joins TRBV7-8 to TRBJ2-3; TRBD2 is a possible D gene (6 bases). This CDR3 is built from 20 residues. The ends were cut back, 2 bases at V and 1 base at J, with 25 bases in the middle. Germline-derived CDR1 and CDR2 are SGHVS and FQNEAQ. The CDR3 DNA reads TGTGCCAGCAGCTTACTGTTTAAGCGCGGAGGGGTGGGCGGCACAGATACGCAGTATTTT. Amino acid sequence: CASSLLFKRGGVGGTDTQYF.

V usage is TRBV7-3 and J usage is TRBJ2-5; D is undetermined. The ends were cut back, 2 bases at V and 5 bases at J, with 6 bases in the middle. Looked up from germline, CDR1 is SGHTA and CDR2 is FQGTGA. The CDR3 is made up of 12 amino acids. CDR3 residues: CASSLGSETQYF. The CDR3, as DNA: TGTGCCAGCAGCTTAGGTTCGGAGACCCAGTACTTC. Using reference TRBV7-3 and TRBJ2-5 for the parts outside the CDR3, the full variable domain is GAGVSQTPSNKVTEKGKYVELRCDPISGHTALYWYRQSLGQGPEFLIYFQGTGAADDSGLPNDRFFAVRPEGSVSTLKIQRTERGDSAVYLCASSLGSETQYFGPGTRLLVL.

This clone was recorded only once. J is TRBJ1-5 and V is TRBV18, with D uncertain. Trimming removed 3 bases from V and 5 bases from J, with 8 bases in between. The CDR3 contains 13 residues. The germline CDR1 and CDR2 sequences are KGHSH and LQKENI. DNA for the CDR3: TGTGCCAGCTCACCGACCCCAGATCAGCCCCAGCATTTT. As protein: CASSPTPDQPQHF.

V and J are TRBV2 and TRBJ2-3, with 7 nucleotides matching TRBD2. The V segment lost 8 bases and the J segment 3 bases; nucleotides outside the gene matches: 11. The CDR3 is 15 amino acids. CDR1 is SNHLY, CDR2 FYNNEI, per germline. CDR3 sequence: CASRRGLPITDTQYF. As DNA, the CDR3 is TGTGCCAGCCGGCGGGGACTACCAATTACAGATACGCAGTATTTT. The full variable domain, completed using reference TRBV2 and TRBJ2-3, is EPEVTQTPSHQVTQMGQEVILRCVPISNHLYFYWYRQILGQKVEFLVSFYNNEISEKSEIFDDQFSVERPDGSNFTLKIRSTKLEDSAMYFCASRRGLPITDTQYFGPGTRLTVL.

J is TRBJ1-1 and V is TRBV20-1; 8 nucleotides line up with TRBD1. The germline CDR1 and CDR2 sequences are DFQATT and SNEGSKA (reference sequence). This CDR3 is built from 11 residues. The CDR3 is CRTGVRHEAFF. CDR3 sequence (DNA): TGCAGGACAGGGGTGAGGCATGAAGCTTTCTTT.